The 30 T cell receptor beta chains reported below all come from one sample, sequenced in a study of OX40 agonist ivuxolimab in advanced cancers. Library creation used the immunoSEQ multiplex PCR assay. Drawn from immuneACCESS, this table holds only the in-frame rearrangements with V and J called that TCRdb kept. Clones are partly lost; checked studies trace under half to an unresolved V gene and leave the rest unexplained. Present in this sample are tens of thousands of clones, about 90% of which were seen just once. The ten biggest clones cover roughly 7.4% of the sample. Sequences were derived from CD4+ or CD8+ T cells sorted from blood, sampled in a trial of the OX40 agonist ivuxolimab. The receptors were gathered from an adult with an advanced solid tumor such as melanoma, head and neck, liver or kidney cancer.

Here the CDR3 DNA reads TGCAGCGTTGATTATAGGGGGAAGGGCTATGGCTACACCTTC. The encoded protein is CSVDYRGKGYGYTF. This chain connects TRBV29-1 to TRBJ1-2; D possibly corresponds to TRBD1 (6 bases). Germline CDR1 SQVTM, CDR2 ANQGSEA. This CDR3 comprises 14 residues. V was trimmed by 3 bases and J by 4 bases, leaving 15 bases between them.

The sample holds one count of this clone. The genes are TRBV6-5 and TRBJ2-3, with D unclear. The CDR3 extends over 13 amino acids. V gave up 6 bases and J gave up 2 bases, with 9 bases separating them. Per the germline V gene, CDR1 is MNHEY and CDR2 is SVGAGI. CDR3 region: CASRDGLTDTQYF. CDR3 in DNA: TGTGCCAGCAGGGACGGTCTCACAGATACGCAGTATTTT.

V and J are TRBV15 and TRBJ1-2; the match to TRBD1 covers 8 bases. V lost 1 base, J lost 7 bases, and 8 bases stayed unmatched. CDR3 size: 15 residues. Germline lookup yields CDR1 LNHNV and CDR2 YYDKDF (reference sequence). CDR3 region: CATSRAGQGVGGYTF. In nucleotides, the CDR3 is TGTGCCACCAGCAGAGCCGGACAGGGAGTGGGTGGCTACACCTTC.

The chain is built from TRBV5-4 and TRBJ1-6; unclear D gene. CDR1 and CDR2 from the germline V gene are SGHNT and YYREEE (reference sequence). The CDR3 totals 14 residues. V was trimmed by 3 bases and J by 4 bases, leaving 8 bases between them. The CDR3 reads CASSSDTYNSPLHF. Written as DNA, the CDR3 is TGTGCCAGCAGCTCCGACACATATAATTCACCCCTCCACTTT.

The chain carries TRBV6-5 and TRBJ2-3, with D maybe TRBD2 (5 bases). This CDR3 comprises 13 residues. Germline V gene lookup returns CDR1 MNHEY and CDR2 SVGAGI. V shed 6 bases and J shed 3 bases, with 10 bases lying between them. This CDR3 reads CASSWTRTDTQYF. The CDR3 DNA is TGTGCCAGCAGCTGGACTCGGACAGATACGCAGTATTTT.

The chain recombines TRBV5-1 with TRBJ2-6, with a tentative D call TRBD2 (5 bases). The CDR3 runs to 16 residues. Trimming removed 3 bases from V and 0 bases from J, with 10 bases in between. Looked up from germline, CDR1 is SGHRS and CDR2 is YFSETQ. This chain's CDR3 is CASSWGDSSGANVLTF. The CDR3 coding sequence is TGCGCCAGCAGCTGGGGAGATAGCTCTGGGGCCAACGTCCTGACTTTC.

DNA of the CDR3: TGTGCCAGCAGTACATGGGACGTCGGAAGCTCCTACAATGAGCAGTTCTTC. Its protein product is CASSTWDVGSSYNEQFF. V and J are TRBV28 and TRBJ2-1, with D possibly being TRBD1 or TRBD2 (5 bases each). Germline V gene sequence: CDR1 MDHEN, CDR2 SYDVKM. The CDR3 runs to 17 residues. V was cut by 5 bases and J by 0 bases, with 17 bases left in between.

V and J are TRBV4-2 and TRBJ2-2; no definite D call. V was pared by 4 bases and J by 7 bases, with 13 bases between. The CDR3 runs to 14 residues. CDR1 and CDR2 (germline): LGHNA, YNFKEQ. DNA of the CDR3: TGTGCCAGCAGCCGACCGAAGGATGACGGGGAGCTGTTTTTT. This encodes CASSRPKDDGELFF.

The chain couples TRBV18 to TRBJ1-5, with D hard to call. CDR1 is KGHSH, CDR2 LQKENI, per germline. V lost 6 bases to trimming and J lost 4 bases, with 10 bases between them. The CDR3 consists of 13 residues. The CDR3 region is CASSGGWNQPQHF. The CDR3 bases are TGTGCCAGCTCGGGAGGGTGGAATCAGCCCCAGCATTTT.

The chain employs TRBV5-1 and TRBJ2-6, with 9 bases lining up with TRBD1. Germline CDR1 reads SGHRS; CDR2 reads YFSETQ. The junction had 13 bases not matched to a gene; V was cut back by 4 bases and J by 2 bases. This CDR3 spans 19 amino acids. CDR3 loop: CASSPTRGTGRPGANVLTF. The DNA of the CDR3 is TGCGCCAGCAGCCCAACGAGAGGGACAGGGCGCCCTGGGGCCAACGTCCTGACTTTC. Full variable domain (remainder filled in from reference TRBV5-1 and TRBJ2-6): KAGVTQTPRYLIKTRGQQVTLSCSPISGHRSVSWYQQTPGQGLQFLFEYFSETQRNKGNFPGRFSGRQFSNSRSEMNVSTLELGDSALYLCASSPTRGTGRPGANVLTFGAGSRLTVL.

This rearrangement joins TRBV30 to TRBJ2-5; D could derive from TRBD1 or TRBD2 (5 bases each). CDR1 is GTSNPN, CDR2 SVGIG, per germline (reference sequence). This CDR3 comprises 14 residues. V was pared by 3 bases and J by 2 bases, with 13 bases between. As DNA, the CDR3 is TGTGCCTGGAGGTTTGTGGGACGTCAAGAGACCCAGTACTTC. Amino acids: CAWRFVGRQETQYF.

J is TRBJ2-2 and V is TRBV5-4; D ambiguous. The V end lost 5 bases, the J end lost 2 bases, and 4 bases lay between the germline ends. Germline assignment: CDR1 SGHNT and CDR2 YYREEE (reference sequence). The CDR3 extends over 12 amino acids. The DNA for the CDR3 is TGTGCCAGCAGTAAAAACACCGGGGAGCTGTTTTTT. Protein sequence: CASSKNTGELFF.

The CDR3 is CASSLGAGRGEQYF. CDR3 coding DNA: TGCGCCAGCAGCTTGGGAGCAGGTAGGGGCGAGCAGTACTTC. The chain joins TRBV5-1 to TRBJ2-7, with a possible D match to TRBD1 (5 bases). Per the germline V gene, CDR1 is SGHRS and CDR2 is YFSETQ. V was clipped by 0 bases and J by 6 bases, with 13 bases between them. This CDR3 region has 14 residues.

The CDR3 reads CAWSASGYEQYF. In nucleotides, the CDR3 is TGTGCCTGGAGCGCTAGCGGGTACGAGCAGTACTTC. The chain has TRBV30 and TRBJ2-7, with TRBD2 matching 8 bases. This CDR3 contains 12 residues. V shed 3 bases and J 4 bases; nucleotides not matched to a gene: 2. CDR1 GTSNPN and CDR2 SVGIG come from the germline V gene (reference sequence).

This chain links TRBV5-4 with TRBJ1-1, with D unresolved. Germline V gene lookup returns CDR1 SGHNT and CDR2 YYREEE (reference sequence). This CDR3 spans 14 amino acids. The V end was cut by 4 bases, the J end by 1 base, with 11 bases between. CDR3 protein: CASSIGRGNTEAFF. CDR3 nucleotides: TGTGCCAGCAGCATAGGGCGCGGGAACACTGAAGCTTTCTTT.

This chain connects TRBV18 to TRBJ2-5; 9 bases line up with TRBD2. Germline V gene lookup returns CDR1 KGHSH and CDR2 LQKENI. This CDR3 is built from 21 residues. V trimming: 1 base; J trimming: 4 bases; junction bases outside the gene matches: 22. The CDR3 DNA reads as TGTGCCAGCTCACCACGACTCGCGGGAGGGATTTCTTCCCGGAATGGAGAGACCCAGTACTTC. Protein sequence: CASSPRLAGGISSRNGETQYF.

This clone was found once. J is TRBJ2-1 and V is TRBV10-1; 13 nucleotides line up with TRBD2. V shed 1 base and J 9 bases; nucleotides not matched to a gene: 0. CDR3 length equals 14 residues. Per germline, CDR1 WNHNN and CDR2 SYGVQD (reference sequence). CDR3 sequence (DNA): TGCGCCAGCAGTGAGTGGACTAGCGGGGGTGAGCAGTTCTTC. Protein: CASSEWTSGGEQFF.

V and J are TRBV5-1 and TRBJ2-5; 9 bases align to TRBD1. The CDR3 loop spans 16 amino acids. V shed 5 bases and J 5 bases; nucleotides not matched to a gene: 13. CDR1 is SGHRS and CDR2 is YFSETQ in the germline V gene. As DNA, the CDR3 is TGCGCCAGCAGACCTAAACAGGGGGCGCAGTGGGAGACCCAGTACTTC. Translated: CASRPKQGAQWETQYF.

The chain joins TRBV11-2 to TRBJ1-4; D may be TRBD1 (5 bases). Germline assignment: CDR1 SGHAT and CDR2 FQNNGV. This CDR3 contains 12 residues. V was shortened by 4 bases and J by 11 bases, with 11 bases between the two germline ends. DNA for the CDR3: TGTGCCAGCAGCTCAGGGTTTGGTAAACTGTTTTTT. It specifies CASSSGFGKLFF.

This rearrangement joins TRBV4-2 to TRBJ2-5; TRBD1 might be the D (5 bases). The germline V and J ends were trimmed by 0 bases and 5 bases, with 10 bases remaining between them. The CDR3 totals 14 residues. The germline V gene has CDR1 LGHNA and CDR2 YNFKEQ. The CDR3 here is CASSQDDPGETQYF. The CDR3 nucleotides are TGTGCCAGCAGCCAAGATGATCCAGGGGAGACCCAGTACTTC.

The chain recombines TRBV6-1 with TRBJ1-5; possible D gene TRBD1, 6 bases. Trimming took 8 bases from V and 2 from J, leaving 13 bases between them. Germline V gene data show CDR1 as MNHNS and CDR2 as SASEGT. The CDR3 loop spans 14 amino acids. This CDR3 reads CASGQTTGNQPQHF. For the CDR3, the DNA is TGTGCCAGCGGACAGACAACGGGCAATCAGCCCCAGCATTTT.

The table lists this clone with a few counts. The gene calls are TRBV7-9 and TRBJ2-7; D unresolved. Per germline, CDR1 SEHNR and CDR2 FQNEAQ (reference sequence). This CDR3 comprises 12 residues. Trimming shortened V by 5 bases and J by 5 bases, and 10 bases separated the two germline ends. As DNA, the CDR3 is TGTGCCAGCAGCCGAGAAGGCCACGAGCAGTACTTC. Translating gives CASSREGHEQYF.

J is TRBJ1-3 and V is TRBV28, with TRBD1 matching over 8 bases. The germline gives CDR1 MDHEN, CDR2 SYDVKM. The CDR3 has 18 residues. V shed 1 base and J 0 bases; nucleotides not matched to a gene: 8. CDR3 protein: CASSLYSTGDSSGNTIYF. DNA for the CDR3: TGTGCCAGCAGTTTATATTCGACAGGGGATAGCTCTGGAAACACCATATATTTT.

V usage is TRBV19 and J usage is TRBJ2-5; D is perhaps TRBD1 or TRBD2 (5 bases each). V was shortened by 6 bases and J by 7 bases, with 18 bases between the two germline ends. Germline CDR1 and CDR2: LNHDA and SQIVND (reference sequence). This CDR3 has 14 residues. The CDR3 coding sequence is TGTGCCAGTAGCGGGACCGGCCGAGGGGCGACCCAGTACTTC. This gives the protein CASSGTGRGATQYF.

V usage is TRBV19 and J usage is TRBJ2-1, with D unresolved. Deletions cut 8 bases from V and 2 bases from J, with 10 bases between. The CDR3 covers 13 residues. The germline gives CDR1 LNHDA, CDR2 SQIVND (reference sequence). The CDR3 protein is CASGKGPYNEQFF. CDR3 bases: TGTGCCAGTGGGAAGGGCCCCTACAATGAGCAGTTCTTC. The whole variable domain, filled in from reference TRBV19 and TRBJ2-1, reads DGGITQSPKYLFRKEGQNVTLSCEQNLNHDAMYWYRQDPGQGLRLIYYSQIVNDFQKGDIAEGYSVSREKKESFPLTVTSAQKNPTAFYLCASGKGPYNEQFFGPGTRLTVL.

The V gene is TRBV27, the J gene TRBJ2-6; TRBD1 matches at 9 bases. The CDR3 has 15 amino acids. Germline V gene sequence: CDR1 MNHEY, CDR2 SMNVEV (reference sequence). The V gene end was trimmed by 3 bases and the J gene end by 4 bases; junction bases not matched to a gene: 1. The CDR3 loop reads CASSFGTGGANVLTF. The CDR3 nucleotides read TGTGCCAGCAGTTTCGGGACAGGGGGGGCCAACGTCCTGACTTTC.

V usage is TRBV9 and J usage is TRBJ2-1; D possibly corresponds to TRBD1 (6 bases). V was shortened by 4 bases and J by 1 base, with 12 bases between the two germline ends. Germline V gene sequence: CDR1 SGDLS, CDR2 YYNGEE. The CDR3 consists of 15 residues. CDR3 sequence (DNA): TGTGCCAGCAGCTCCACAGGGAATTCCTACAATGAGCAGTTCTTC. Translation gives CASSSTGNSYNEQFF.

This clone appeared a single time. The chain couples TRBV28 to TRBJ2-1; 7 nucleotides match TRBD2. The trim removed 8 bases at V and 4 bases at J, leaving 14 bases unmatched. The germline gives CDR1 MDHEN, CDR2 SYDVKM. The CDR3 loop spans 16 amino acids. The CDR3 nucleotides read TGTGCCAGCCATAGAGGATCTAGCGGAAGTTACAATGAGCAGTTCTTC. It specifies CASHRGSSGSYNEQFF.

The chain joins TRBV5-3 to TRBJ2-7; D unresolved. TRBV5-3 qualifies as an ORF whose function is uncertain. The CDR3 covers 14 residues. V gave up 4 bases and J gave up 4 bases, with 15 bases separating them. DNA for the CDR3: TGTGCCAGAAGCCCCGATATTCCACGGTACGAGCAGTACTTC. Its protein is CARSPDIPRYEQYF.

The chain couples TRBV5-6 to TRBJ1-1; a weak D match, TRBD1 (5 bases). This CDR3 is built from 15 residues. Germline CDR1 reads SGHDT; CDR2 reads YYEEEE. Trimming stripped 4 bases from V and 5 bases from J, with 18 bases between. The CDR3 nucleotides are TGTGCCAGCAGCCTTCCAGGGACGGGGTTAACTGAAGCTTTCTTT. This codes for CASSLPGTGLTEAFF.